This is a list of T cell receptor beta chains from one sample in a study of blood T cell repertoires in COVID-19. Clones were read by immunoSEQ multiplex PCR, and TCRdb kept only the in-frame ones, dropping some. This table has 210,000 or so clones, 88% appearing once. Sequencing input: peripheral blood. The origin of the receptors is a woman aged 60-75 years with acute or convalescent COVID-19. Both conserved end residues are part of each CDR3. The D gene is left open where the match is weak. Size values are once, few and many counts, or a class for expanded clones, and some rows have none.

v_call	j_call	d_call	clone_size	cdr3_nt	cdr3_aa
TRBV6-4	TRBJ2-5	.	.	TGTGCCAGCAGTGACCCGTACCAAGAGACCCAGTACTTC	CASSDPYQETQYF
TRBV5-8	TRBJ1-2	.	.	TGTGCCAGCAGCCTAGAACAGGGCCTACTTTTCGGGGGCTACACCTTC	CASSLEQGLLFGGYTF
TRBV12-5	TRBJ2-2	.	.	TGTGCTAGTGGTTTGGTACTTGCGGTTAACACCGGGGAGCTGTTTTTT	CASGLVLAVNTGELFF
TRBV5-3	TRBJ1-1	TRBD1	once	TGTGCCAGAAGCGCCAGGACAGGGCCGAACACTGAAGCTTTCTTT	CARSARTGPNTEAFF
TRBV4-1	TRBJ1-4	.	.	TGCGCCAGCAGCCTTCTCCTAGGGGGACGGATGGTCTCTAATGAAAAACTGTTTTTT	CASSLLLGGRMVSNEKLFF
TRBV7-9	TRBJ2-5	.	.	TGTGCCAGCAGCTTAACACAGGGACAAGAGACCCAGTACTTC	CASSLTQGQETQYF
TRBV28	TRBJ1-5	TRBD1	.	TGTGCCAGCAGTCCAGGACAGGTAATCAATCAGCCCCAGCATTTT	CASSPGQVINQPQHF
TRBV4-1	TRBJ1-5	TRBD1	.	TGCGCCAGCAGCCCTCGGGACAGGGAAGCAGATCAGCCCCAGCATTTT	CASSPRDREADQPQHF
TRBV18	TRBJ1-1	.	few	TGTGCCAGCTCACCAAAGGGACTAACTGAAGCTTTCTTT	CASSPKGLTEAFF
TRBV14	TRBJ2-3	TRBD2	.	TGTGCCAGCAGCCAACTCCGAGCGGGGGGCACAGATACGCAGTATTTT	CASSQLRAGGTDTQYF
TRBV19	TRBJ2-3	TRBD2	.	TGTGCCAGTAGCGCGGGAGGAGGATCAGATACGCAGTATTTT	CASSAGGGSDTQYF
TRBV7-2	TRBJ2-1	.	.	TGTGCCAGCAATACTTCCCCTCCGTTTGAGCAGTTCTTC	CASNTSPPFEQFF
TRBV4-3	TRBJ1-1	.	.	TGCGCCAGCAGCCAAGATCCCCACGGGATGAACACTGAAGCTTTCTTT	CASSQDPHGMNTEAFF
TRBV30	TRBJ1-5	.	.	TGTGCCTGGAGTGTAGGGGGGGCATGGCAGCCCCAGCATTTT	CAWSVGGAWQPQHF
TRBV5-4	TRBJ2-5	.	.	TGTGCCAGCAGCTCGGGGTACCAAGAGACCCAGTACTTC	CASSSGYQETQYF
TRBV3-1/TRBV3-2	TRBJ2-5	.	once	TGTGCCAGCAGCCAAATCAGGGGGAGGGAGACCCAGTACTTC	CASSQIRGRETQYF
TRBV3-1/TRBV3-2	TRBJ1-3	.	.	TGTGCCAGCAGGTTGGGCAGCTCTGGAAACACCATATATTTT	CASRLGSSGNTIYF
TRBV6-5	TRBJ1-1	TRBD1	.	TGTGCCAGCAGTTACGGCAACAGGGGGCTCACTGAAGCTTTCTTT	CASSYGNRGLTEAFF
TRBV7-6	TRBJ2-7	.	.	TGTGCCAGCAGCTTAGAACAACATCCTTGGTACGAGCAGTACTTC	CASSLEQHPWYEQYF
TRBV3-1/TRBV3-2	TRBJ1-1	.	.	TGTGCCAGCAGCCAAGGAGGGCTTGGGAACACTGAAGCTTTCTTT	CASSQGGLGNTEAFF
TRBV27	TRBJ1-2	TRBD1	few	TGTGCCAGCAGTTTATCGAACAGGGGCAGGAATGGCTACACCTTC	CASSLSNRGRNGYTF
TRBV5-8	TRBJ1-1	TRBD1	once	TGTGCCAGCAGCTTGGGGACAGGGGGCCTCACTGAAGCTTTCTTT	CASSLGTGGLTEAFF
TRBV4-1	TRBJ2-7	.	.	TGCGCCAGCAGCCAAGCAGAGGCCTACGAGCAGTACTTC	CASSQAEAYEQYF
TRBV14	TRBJ1-5	.	.	TGTGCCAGCAGCCAAGCGGGTTTTAATCAGCCCCAGCATTTT	CASSQAGFNQPQHF
TRBV21-1	TRBJ1-1	.	.	TGTGCCAGCAGCAGAGCACGCGATAGGGGGACTAGGGACACTGAAGCTTTCTTT	CASSRARDRGTRDTEAFF
TRBV6-5	TRBJ1-3	.	.	TGTGCCAGCAGCTTTACAGGAGCTGGAAACACCATATATTTT	CASSFTGAGNTIYF
TRBV13	TRBJ1-5	.	.	TGTGCCAGCAGCTTACGGAGTCAGCCCCAGCATTTT	CASSLRSQPQHF
TRBV29-1	TRBJ2-7	.	.	TGCAGCGTTGGGAGGTATTCCTACGAGCAGTACTTC	CSVGRYSYEQYF
TRBV4-1	TRBJ1-3	.	once	TGCGCCAGCAGCCAACCTCTGGAAGCGAGAGGAAACACCATATATTTT	CASSQPLEARGNTIYF
TRBV5-6	TRBJ2-1	.	.	TGTGCCAGCAGCTTGGTAGGTGCAGGGAAAATATTCTATGAGCAGTTCTTC	CASSLVGAGKIFYEQFF
TRBV7-6	TRBJ1-6	.	.	TGTGCCAGCAGCTTACGCGGCCCCCATAATTCACCCCTCCACTTT	CASSLRGPHNSPLHF
TRBV30	TRBJ1-5	.	.	TGTGCCTGGAGTGTACATGGCAATCAGCCCCAGCATTTT	CAWSVHGNQPQHF
TRBV19	TRBJ2-7	TRBD2	.	TGTGCCAGTATAGCGGCTAGCGGGGGCTCCTACGAGCAGTACTTC	CASIAASGGSYEQYF
TRBV28	TRBJ1-5	.	.	TGTGCCAGCAGTTTCAGACAGAGCAATCAGCCCCAGCATTTT	CASSFRQSNQPQHF
TRBV15	TRBJ2-4	.	.	TGTGCCACCAGCAGAGCGGTAGCCAAAAACATTCAGTACTTC	CATSRAVAKNIQYF
TRBV5-6	TRBJ2-3	TRBD1	.	TGTGCCAGCAGCTGGGGACAGCAAAACACAGATACGCAGTATTTT	CASSWGQQNTDTQYF
TRBV7-9	TRBJ1-1	.	.	TGTGCCAGCGAGATTGGAAGGGGAACGGACACTGAAGCTTTCTTT	CASEIGRGTDTEAFF
TRBV28	TRBJ2-7	TRBD1	.	TGTGCCAGCAGTTTATGGGAAGGACAGGGGAATCACGAGCAGTACTTC	CASSLWEGQGNHEQYF
TRBV9	TRBJ2-7	TRBD1	.	TGTGCCAGCAGCGAAAGGACAGGGGTTGGCGAGCAGTACTTC	CASSERTGVGEQYF
TRBV7-6	TRBJ2-7	TRBD1	.	TGTGCCAGCAGCTTACAGACAGGGGGCACGTACGAGCAGTACTTC	CASSLQTGGTYEQYF
TRBV6-5	TRBJ2-1	TRBD1	.	TGTGCCAGCAAAGTACAGGGGGATAATGAGCAGTTCTTC	CASKVQGDNEQFF
TRBV6-2/TRBV6-3	TRBJ2-7	.	.	TGTGCCAGCAGTTACTTGACAGGATACGAGCAGTACTTC	CASSYLTGYEQYF
TRBV6-5	TRBJ2-7	.	.	TGTGCCAGCAGTTACAGGGGAAAGGACTACGAGCAGTACTTC	CASSYRGKDYEQYF
TRBV20-1	TRBJ1-1	.	.	TGCAGAGCCGCACAGGGAACTGAAGCTTTCTTT	CRAAQGTEAFF
TRBV7-2	TRBJ2-1	TRBD2	.	TGTGCCAGCCGCGCGTTGGCGGGAGAGAACTACAATGAGCAGTTCTTC	CASRALAGENYNEQFF